The following is a T cell receptor (beta chain) sequence with its context. These data originate in a study of T cell responses to AZD1222 COVID-19 vaccine. TCRdb's copy holds only in-frame clones and misses some; the assay was immunoSEQ multiplex PCR. Here the sample spans under 150,000 clones, around 85% being singletons. Germline CDR1 reads SGHTA; CDR2 reads FQGNSA. This CDR3 is built from 13 residues. The germline V and J ends were trimmed by 5 bases and 2 bases, with 7 bases remaining between them. The sequenced sample was peripheral blood, obtained 28 days after the second dose of the MenACWY control vaccine. This clonotype was sampled from an adult who received the MenACWY meningococcal vaccine as a control. The gene calls are TRBV7-2 and TRBJ2-1, with unresolved D. The CDR3 protein is CASSPYPYNEQFF. The CDR3 nucleotides are TGTGCCAGCAGCCCTTACCCCTACAATGAGCAGTTCTTC.